One TCR beta chain is described in this entry. Its antigen is unknown. Within one base of it there is no much larger clone, and no base qualities were kept. The sample originates from a study of siplizumab effects on memory and regulatory T cells (dated by TCRdb to the late 2010s). Concerning the study at large: Across under ten responder-stimulator pairs, paired mixed lymphocyte reactions were conducted with siplizumab at 0.8 to 1 ug/mL and without drug. The effect of the anti-CD2 antibody siplizumab on alloreactive T-cell subsets was examined in allogeneic mixed lymphocyte reactions constructed from human PBMCs. Broader findings and caveats from the paper: Whether proliferating Tregs from siplizumab cultures actually had suppressive function was not functionally confirmed. Among mappable alloreactive CD4+ clones, the Treg-derived fraction averaged around 69% with siplizumab versus around 29% in control reactions. Siplizumab significantly lowered the cumulative frequency of alloreactive sequences that could be traced to unstimulated CD4+ memory T cells. Unstimulated naive T cells appeared more diverse than memory T cells, and naive cells seemed to contribute substantially to the alloresponse. Sequences below about 10^-5 frequency were poorly captured, so only a minor fraction of alloreactive clones could be mapped to unstimulated subsets. For roughly 75-95% of proliferating CD4+ or CD8+ clones, no naive or memory phenotype could be assigned.

Sequences MNHNY (CDR1) and SVGAGI (CDR2) are obtained from the germline V gene (reference sequence). Trimming at the junction amounts to 6 bases on V and 5 bases on J, and the germline ends lie 16 bases apart. The CDR3 covers 14 residues, taking in both the cysteine and the phenylalanine. Only the CDR3 part of the read is kept: 42 bases, read in frame from the first base. Receptor amplification or capture employed the immunoSEQ multiplex PCR assay. Each sample had roughly 100,000 TCR templates assayed by the deep sequencing platform. Genomic DNA extracted from sorted T cells was used for TCRbeta CDR3 sequencing. In the paper's pipeline: The R programming language was used for the clonal analysis of the TCRbeta CDR3 data. Comparing unstimulated samples against CFSE-low samples taken after the reaction was how alloreactive CD4+ and CD8+ clones were defined. Regulatory or non-regulatory origin was assigned to alloreactive CD4+ clones by matching of sequences to sorted unstimulated Treg and non-Treg repertoires. The table comes from immuneACCESS by way of TCRdb, which keeps in-frame sequences with V and J called. Part of the clones is missing from these tables; in studies checked, under half for an unresolved V gene and the rest for unknown reasons. That table gives V, J and clone size, and the DNA gave D and trimming. The table for this sample lists approximately 16,000 clones; approximately 45% of them were counted only once. The ten largest clones add up to about 8.3% of the sample.

Cells from the mixed lymphocyte reactions were cocultured for about six days at 37 degrees C. Responder PBMCs were labelled with CFSE, stimulator PBMCs were labelled with Violet Dye, and the two were mixed at a 1:1 ratio. Sorted unstimulated T cells, along with proliferating T cells recovered from mixed lymphocyte reactions, underwent TCRbeta CDR3 sequencing. Fresh whole blood from fewer than 11 HLA-typed healthy donors was used to isolate PBMCs. For TCR sequencing, responder T cells that had proliferated and were CFSE-low were FACS-sorted once the mixed lymphocyte reaction was over. Recombination connected TRBV6-6 to TRBJ2-5; the best D guess is TRBD2, with 5 bases matching. The source is a human donor in good health; the cells came from an allogeneic mixed lymphocyte reaction. Some clones in this sample may be carry-over from other donors' samples. The material sequenced was CFSE-low (dividing) CD4+ T cells sorted from an allogeneic mixed lymphocyte reaction. Here the CDR3 is given as CASSITSYPETQYF. The bases are TGTGCCAGCAGCATCACTAGTTATCCGGAGACCCAGTACTTC.